The following is a T cell receptor beta chain sequence with its context. The sample comes from a study of blood T cell repertoires in COVID-19. Study summary: Researchers got acute and convalescent COVID-19 samples from the United States, Italy and Spain. T cells, B-cell-depleted T cells, or PBMCs provided the cDNA or gDNA that served as material.

Authors' methods: Estimation of nucleated cell counts was performed using reference gene primer amplification. The method was immunoSEQ multiplex PCR; TCRdb's version includes in-frame clones alone and lacks a portion of them. From that table come the V and J calls and clone size; the DNA was used to work out D and trimming. This sample has some 220,000 clones, with about 85% found just once. Trimming stripped 6 bases from V and 6 bases from J, with 21 bases between. Germline V gives CDR1 SEHNR, CDR2 FQNEAQ (reference sequence). This CDR3 comprises 15 residues. The chain combines TRBV7-9 with TRBJ2-7, with TRBD1 as a possible D gene (6 bases). Material for sequencing was peripheral blood. This receptor was identified in a woman aged 18 to 35 who had recovered from COVID-19. The DNA for the CDR3 is TGTGCCAGCAGTACCCTTTCCAGCGCACAGGGCGAGCAGTACTTC. This gives the protein CASSTLSSAQGEQYF. The variable domain in full, completed from reference TRBV7-9 and TRBJ2-7, reads DTGVSQNPRHKITKRGQNVTFRCDPISEHNRLYWYRQTLGQGPEFLTYFQNEAQLEKSRLLSDRFSAERPKGSFSTLEIQRTEQGDSAMYLCASSTLSSAQGEQYFGPGTRLTVT.